This T cell receptor (beta chain) was captured in a study of T cell repertoires in cytomegalovirus infection. Study at large: Indicated by public TCR beta signatures were CMV infection and matching HLA type.

This clonotype was counted at least ten times. Its antigen is not identified. The germline V gene encodes CDR1 MNHNY and CDR2 SVGAGI (reference sequence). The V end lost 1 base, the J end lost 3 bases, and 3 bases lay between the germline ends. The CDR3 consists of 12 residues. Points from the study as a whole: Cumulative public TCR beta family frequency identified CMV carriers with the relevant HLA. HLA-C-restricted TCR beta clonotypes specific for CMV led the ex vivo response.

In TCRdb, the reads were re-called with MiXCR into one record per CDR3 protein. The repertoire consists of almost 300,000 distinct CDR3 sequences, with 8% to 10% occurring once and the leading ten covering about 2.3%. The sample taken for sequencing was PBMCs. The clonotype originates from a human donor in good health (CMV status not recorded). Some clones in this sample may be carry-over from other donors' samples. V and J are TRBV6-6 and TRBJ2-5, with D hard to call. The CDR3 protein is CASSYYEETQYF. The CDR3 bases are TGTGCCAGCAGTTACTACGAAGAGACCCAGTACTTC.